A selection of T cell receptor beta chains follows, all from one sample in a study of cytomegalovirus exposure and HLA in healthy donors. Data came from immunoSEQ multiplex PCR; TCRdb stores just in-frame clones and leaves some out. The data show about 93,000 clones, with 70% to 85% seen just once and 3.5% to 4% held by the top ten. Sequenced material: PBMCs. The receptors here all came from a man aged 50 to 60 in good health and CMV-seronegative. CDR3s include the opening cysteine and the closing phenylalanine or tryptophan. D genes are given only for firm matches. Size is omitted from some rows. Given values are once, few, many or a class for expanded clones.

d_call	v_call	clone_size	j_call	cdr3_nt	cdr3_aa
TRBD1	TRBV7-9	.	TRBJ1-5	TGTGCCAGCAGCTTAGGGACAGGGGAGCCCCAGCATTTT	CASSLGTGEPQHF
.	TRBV11-2	.	TRBJ2-2	TGTGCCAGCAGCCGAATACCCTCGGGGACCGGGGAGCTGTTTTTT	CASSRIPSGTGELFF
TRBD2	TRBV5-1	.	TRBJ2-1	TGCGCCAGCAGTAACCAACCGTCGGGGGGAGGCAATGAGCAGTTCTTC	CASSNQPSGGGNEQFF
TRBD2	TRBV9	.	TRBJ2-1	TGTGCCAGCAGCGAGGGGAGCGGGACCTACAATGAGCAGTTCTTC	CASSEGSGTYNEQFF
TRBD1	TRBV4-2	.	TRBJ1-1	TGTGCCAGCAGCCAACTTTACGGACAGGGGGCTCTAGACACTGAAGCTTTCTTT	CASSQLYGQGALDTEAFF
TRBD2	TRBV7-2	once	TRBJ2-2	TGTGCCAGCACCACACTAGCGGGGAACACCGGGGAGCTGTTTTTT	CASTTLAGNTGELFF
TRBD1	TRBV7-2	.	TRBJ1-1	TGTGCCAGCAGCCCCCATACAGGGGGTCGAGAAGCTTTCTTT	CASSPHTGGREAFF
TRBD2	TRBV5-1	.	TRBJ2-3	TGCGCCAGCAGCTTGGCCTTAGCGGGGTCGCGCACAGATACGCAGTATTTT	CASSLALAGSRTDTQYF
TRBD1	TRBV4-3	.	TRBJ2-1	TGCGCCAGCAGCCACCTGACAGGGGGCTCCTACAATGAGCAGTTCTTC	CASSHLTGGSYNEQFF
.	TRBV2	.	TRBJ2-1	TGTGCCAGCAGTGTCGCGGGGTATGAGCAGTTCTTC	CASSVAGYEQFF